One T cell receptor (beta chain) is described in this entry. The record originates from a study of blood T cell repertoires in COVID-19. Profiled with immunoSEQ multiplex PCR; TCRdb holds only in-frame clones, not every one. The sample holds more than 300,000 clones, 85% to 95% seen once. Germline V CDR1 and CDR2: MDHEN, SYDVKM. V lost 6 bases to trimming and J lost 3 bases, with 11 bases between them. This CDR3 is 13 amino acids long. Individuals drawn from 20 to 30 US areas were about 18 to 89 years old. During the 2 weeks before they entered the study, exposed participants had met someone with a PCR-confirmed or clinician-diagnosed COVID-19 case.

Input material: PBMCs or T cells enriched from blood (not recorded which). The TCR was taken from a woman younger than 45 who had been exposed to COVID-19. The V gene is TRBV28, the J gene TRBJ1-1; D is ambiguous. This CDR3 reads CASSTPSDTEAFF. DNA for the CDR3: TGTGCCAGCAGCACCCCGAGCGACACTGAAGCTTTCTTT.